This paragraph covers one TCR beta chain sequence. Antigen unknown. The data stem from a study of response to subunit inactivated influenza vaccine. Whole-study results and caveats: That few new T cells are recruited by each seasonal influenza vaccination was the authors' suggestion.

The V end lost 5 bases, the J end lost 4 bases, and 11 bases lay between the germline ends. The length of the CDR3 is 13 residues. TCRdb re-called the RT-PCR reads with MiXCR, one entry per CDR3 protein. The sample contains 200,000 to 300,000 distinct CDR3 sequences, less than 15% of which appear only once. Sample: non-naive T cells sorted from PBMCs, taken approximately 15 days before vaccination. This sequence originates from a man in his fifties or sixties who received an inactivated influenza vaccine. The V gene is TRBV12-3 or TRBV12-4, the J gene TRBJ1-2; D remains ambiguous. In DNA, the CDR3 is TGTGCCAGCAGTATAAGGGCTCGCTATGGCTACACCTTC. Translation gives CASSIRARYGYTF.